One T cell receptor beta chain is described in this entry. This sample was taken from a study of blood T cell repertoires in COVID-19. Study details: Some COVID-19 samples were acute and others convalescent; all came from the United States, Italy and Spain. T cells, B-cell-depleted T cells, or PBMCs supplied cDNA or gDNA.

Produced via immunoSEQ multiplex PCR; TCRdb's table is partial and in-frame only. Of roughly 330,000 clones in the sample, about 87% were seen once. The participants were between about 18 and 90 years old and came from roughly 24 US areas. Two negative PCRs, clearance, or symptom resolution characterized the recovered Cohort 3 donors. The sample was PBMCs or T cells enriched from blood (not recorded which). This TCR came from a woman aged 25 to 39 who had recovered from COVID-19.

The CDR3 region is CASSQRGYNEQFF. The CDR3 DNA is TGTGCCAGCAGTCAAAGAGGGTACAATGAGCAGTTCTTC. This chain connects TRBV6-5 to TRBJ2-1; the D gene is possibly TRBD2 (5 bases). CDR3 size: 13 residues. Germline values: CDR1 MNHEY, CDR2 SVGAGI. Between the trimmed V and J ends, which lost 5 bases and 4 bases, there was a span of 9 bases.